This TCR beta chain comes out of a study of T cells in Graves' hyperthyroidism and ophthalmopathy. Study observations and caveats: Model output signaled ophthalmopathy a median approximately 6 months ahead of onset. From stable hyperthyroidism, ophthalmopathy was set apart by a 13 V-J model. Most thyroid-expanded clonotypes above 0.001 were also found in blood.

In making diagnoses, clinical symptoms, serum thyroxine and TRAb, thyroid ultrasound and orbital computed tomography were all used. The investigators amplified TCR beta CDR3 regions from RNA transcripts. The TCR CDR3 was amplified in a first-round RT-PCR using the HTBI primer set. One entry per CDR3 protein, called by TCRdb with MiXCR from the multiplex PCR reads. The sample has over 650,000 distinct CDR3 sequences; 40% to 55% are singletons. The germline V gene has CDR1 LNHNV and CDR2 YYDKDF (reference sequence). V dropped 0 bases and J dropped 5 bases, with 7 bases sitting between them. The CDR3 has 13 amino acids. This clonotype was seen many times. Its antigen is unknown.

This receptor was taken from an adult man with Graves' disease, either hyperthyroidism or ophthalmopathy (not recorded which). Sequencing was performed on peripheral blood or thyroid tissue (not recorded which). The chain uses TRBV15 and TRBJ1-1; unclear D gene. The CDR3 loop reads CATSREGQTEAFF. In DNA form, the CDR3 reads TGTGCCACCAGCAGAGAAGGTCAAACTGAAGCTTTCTTT. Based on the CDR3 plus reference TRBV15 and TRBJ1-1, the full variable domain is DAMVIQNPRYQVTQFGKPVTLSCSQTLNHNVMYWYQQKSSQAPKLLFHYYDKDFNNEADTPDNFQSRRPNTSFCFLDIRSPGLGDTAMYLCATSREGQTEAFFGQGTRLTVV.